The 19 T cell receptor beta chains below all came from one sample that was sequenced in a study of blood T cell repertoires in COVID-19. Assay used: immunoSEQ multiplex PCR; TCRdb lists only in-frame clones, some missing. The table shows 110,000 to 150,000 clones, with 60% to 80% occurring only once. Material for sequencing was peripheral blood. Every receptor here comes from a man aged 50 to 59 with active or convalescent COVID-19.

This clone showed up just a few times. In nucleotides, the CDR3 is TGTGCCAGTAGTATAAGACTAGCGCGGGGAGGTACGCAGTATTTT. Protein: CASSIRLARGGTQYF. The chain carries TRBV19 and TRBJ2-3; 8 bases map to TRBD2. V lost 2 bases to trimming and J lost 8 bases; unmatched junction nucleotides: 9. There are 15 residues in the CDR3. CDR1 is LNHDA and CDR2 is SQIVND in the germline V gene (reference sequence). Full variable domain (remainder filled in from reference TRBV19 and TRBJ2-3): DGGITQSPKYLFRKEGQNVTLSCEQNLNHDAMYWYRQDPGQGLRLIYYSQIVNDFQKGDIAEGYSVSREKKESFPLTVTSAQKNPTAFYLCASSIRLARGGTQYFGPGTRLTVL.

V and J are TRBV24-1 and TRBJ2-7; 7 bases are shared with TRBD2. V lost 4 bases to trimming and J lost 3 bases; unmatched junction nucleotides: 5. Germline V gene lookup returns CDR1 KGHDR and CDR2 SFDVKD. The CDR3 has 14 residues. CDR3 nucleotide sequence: TGTGCCACCAGTGAGGGGGACTACAACTACGAGCAGTACTTC. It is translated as CATSEGDYNYEQYF.

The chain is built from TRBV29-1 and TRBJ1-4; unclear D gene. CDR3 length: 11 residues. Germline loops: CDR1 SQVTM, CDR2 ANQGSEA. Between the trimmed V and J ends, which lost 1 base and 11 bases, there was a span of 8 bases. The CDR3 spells CSVEGSGKLFF. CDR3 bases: TGCAGCGTTGAAGGTAGCGGGAAACTGTTTTTT.

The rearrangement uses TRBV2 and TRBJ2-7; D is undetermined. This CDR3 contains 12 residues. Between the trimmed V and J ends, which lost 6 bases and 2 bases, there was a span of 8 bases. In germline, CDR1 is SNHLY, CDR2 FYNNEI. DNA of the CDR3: TGTGCCAGCAGCGTGGGCCCCTACGAGCAGTACTTC. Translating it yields CASSVGPYEQYF.

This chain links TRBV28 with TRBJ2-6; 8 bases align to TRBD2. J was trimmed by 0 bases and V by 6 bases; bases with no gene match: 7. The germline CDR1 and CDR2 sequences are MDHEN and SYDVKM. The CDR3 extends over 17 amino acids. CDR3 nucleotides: TGTGCCAGCAGCCGGGGGGGAACTATCTCTGGGGCCAACGTCCTGACTTTC. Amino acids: CASSRGGTISGANVLTF.

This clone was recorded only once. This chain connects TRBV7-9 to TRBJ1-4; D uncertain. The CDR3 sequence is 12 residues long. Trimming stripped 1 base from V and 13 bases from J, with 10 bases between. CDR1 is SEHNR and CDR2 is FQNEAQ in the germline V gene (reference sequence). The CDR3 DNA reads TGTGCCAGCAGCTTAGAACAGCGGGGACTGTTTTTT. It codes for CASSLEQRGLFF.

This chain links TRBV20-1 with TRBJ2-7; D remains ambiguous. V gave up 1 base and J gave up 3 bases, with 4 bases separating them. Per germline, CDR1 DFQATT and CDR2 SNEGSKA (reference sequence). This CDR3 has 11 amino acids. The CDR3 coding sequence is TGCAGTGCTAGAGCCAGCTACGAGCAGTACTTC. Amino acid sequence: CSARASYEQYF.

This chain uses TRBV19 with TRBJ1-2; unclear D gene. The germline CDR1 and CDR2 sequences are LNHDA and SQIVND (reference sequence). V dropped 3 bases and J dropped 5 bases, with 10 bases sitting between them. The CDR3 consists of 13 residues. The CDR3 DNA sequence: TGTGCCAGTAGTATTCAGGTCCTGTATGGCTACACCTTC. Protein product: CASSIQVLYGYTF.

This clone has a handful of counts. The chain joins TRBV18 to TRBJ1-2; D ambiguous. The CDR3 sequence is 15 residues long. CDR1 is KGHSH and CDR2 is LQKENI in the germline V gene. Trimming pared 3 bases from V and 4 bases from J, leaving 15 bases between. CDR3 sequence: CASSPTGSGLYGYTF. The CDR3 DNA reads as TGTGCCAGCTCACCTACGGGGAGCGGTCTCTATGGCTACACCTTC. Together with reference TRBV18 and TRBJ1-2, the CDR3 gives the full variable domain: NAGVMQNPRHLVRRRGQEARLRCSPMKGHSHVYWYRQLPEEGLKFMVYLQKENIIDESGMPKERFSAEFPKEGPSILRIQQVVRGDSAAYFCASSPTGSGLYGYTFGSGTRLTVV.

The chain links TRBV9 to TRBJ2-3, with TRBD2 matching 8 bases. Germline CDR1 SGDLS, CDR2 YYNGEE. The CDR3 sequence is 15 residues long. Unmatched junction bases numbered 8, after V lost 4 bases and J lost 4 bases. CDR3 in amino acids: CASSLTSVGPDTQYF. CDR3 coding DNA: TGTGCCAGCAGCCTGACTAGCGTTGGCCCAGATACGCAGTATTTT.

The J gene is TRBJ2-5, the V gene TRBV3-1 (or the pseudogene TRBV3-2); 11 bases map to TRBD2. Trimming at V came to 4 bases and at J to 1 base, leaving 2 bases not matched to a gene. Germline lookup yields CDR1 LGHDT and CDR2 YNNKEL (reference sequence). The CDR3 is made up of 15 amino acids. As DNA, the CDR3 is TGTGCCAGCAGCCCCGGGACTAGCGGCCAAGAGACCCAGTACTTC. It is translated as CASSPGTSGQETQYF.

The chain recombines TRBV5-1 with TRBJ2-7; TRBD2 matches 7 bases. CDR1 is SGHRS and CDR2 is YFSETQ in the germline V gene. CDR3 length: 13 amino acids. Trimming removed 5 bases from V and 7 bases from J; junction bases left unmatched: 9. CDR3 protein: CASRPRGSREQYF. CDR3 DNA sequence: TGCGCCAGCAGACCGCGCGGGAGCAGAGAGCAGTACTTC.

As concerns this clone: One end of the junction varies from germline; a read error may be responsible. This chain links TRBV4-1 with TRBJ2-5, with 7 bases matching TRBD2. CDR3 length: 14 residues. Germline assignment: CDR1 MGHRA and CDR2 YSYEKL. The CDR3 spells CANSLGLVGETQYF. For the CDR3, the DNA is TGCGCCAACAGCCTTGGACTAGTCGGAGAGACCCAGTACTTC.

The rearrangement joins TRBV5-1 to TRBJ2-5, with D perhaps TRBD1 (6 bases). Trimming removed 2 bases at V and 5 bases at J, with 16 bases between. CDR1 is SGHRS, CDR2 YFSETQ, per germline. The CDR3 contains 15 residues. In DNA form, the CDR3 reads TGCGCCAGCAGCTTTATGGGATCTGGGGGCGAGACCCAGTACTTC. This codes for CASSFMGSGGETQYF.

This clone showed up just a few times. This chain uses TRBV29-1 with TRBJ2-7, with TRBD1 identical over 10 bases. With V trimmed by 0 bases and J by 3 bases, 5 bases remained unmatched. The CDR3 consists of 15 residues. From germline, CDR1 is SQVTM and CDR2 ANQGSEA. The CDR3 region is CSVEDRTGGNYEQYF. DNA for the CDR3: TGCAGCGTTGAAGATAGGACAGGGGGGAACTACGAGCAGTACTTC.

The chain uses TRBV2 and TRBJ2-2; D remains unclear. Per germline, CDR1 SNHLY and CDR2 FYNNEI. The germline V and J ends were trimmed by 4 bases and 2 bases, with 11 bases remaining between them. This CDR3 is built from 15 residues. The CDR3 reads CASSALVQNTGELFF. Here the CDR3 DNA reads TGTGCCAGCAGTGCCCTAGTACAAAACACCGGGGAGCTGTTTTTT.

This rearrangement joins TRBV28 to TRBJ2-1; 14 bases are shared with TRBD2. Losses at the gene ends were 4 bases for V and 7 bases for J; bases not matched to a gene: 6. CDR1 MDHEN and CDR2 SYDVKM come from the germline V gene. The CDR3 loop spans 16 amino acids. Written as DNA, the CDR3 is TGTGCCAGCAGTTCGGGACTAGCGGGAGTGGTAAATGAGCAGTTCTTC. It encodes CASSSGLAGVVNEQFF.

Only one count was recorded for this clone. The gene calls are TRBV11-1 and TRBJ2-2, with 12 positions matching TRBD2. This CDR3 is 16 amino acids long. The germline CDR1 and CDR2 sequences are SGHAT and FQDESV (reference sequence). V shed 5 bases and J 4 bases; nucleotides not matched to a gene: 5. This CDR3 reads CASSLPSGRATGELFF. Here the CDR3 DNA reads TGTGCCAGCAGCCTCCCTAGCGGGAGGGCCACCGGGGAGCTGTTTTTT.

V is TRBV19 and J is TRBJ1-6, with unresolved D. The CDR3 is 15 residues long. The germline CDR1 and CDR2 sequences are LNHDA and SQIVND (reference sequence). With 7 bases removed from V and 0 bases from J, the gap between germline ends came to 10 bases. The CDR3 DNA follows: TGTGCCAGTACCACCGGGAGCTCCTATAATTCACCCCTCCACTTT. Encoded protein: CASTTGSSYNSPLHF.